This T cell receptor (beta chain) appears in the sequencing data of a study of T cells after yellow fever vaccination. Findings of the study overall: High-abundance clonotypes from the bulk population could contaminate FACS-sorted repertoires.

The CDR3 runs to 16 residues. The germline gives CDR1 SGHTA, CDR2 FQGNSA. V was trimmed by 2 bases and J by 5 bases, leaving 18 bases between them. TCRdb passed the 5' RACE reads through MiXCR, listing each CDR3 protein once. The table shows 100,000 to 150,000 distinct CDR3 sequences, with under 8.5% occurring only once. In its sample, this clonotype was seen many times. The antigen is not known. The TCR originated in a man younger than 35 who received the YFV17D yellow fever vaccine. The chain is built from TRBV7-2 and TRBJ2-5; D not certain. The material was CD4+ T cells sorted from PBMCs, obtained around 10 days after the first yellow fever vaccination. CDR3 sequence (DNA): TGTGCCAGCAGCTTACTGGGCAGAATAGGCTCCGAGACCCAGTACTTC. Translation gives CASSLLGRIGSETQYF.